This T cell receptor (beta chain) was observed in a study of vaccination and CD4 T cells after COVID-19. With respect to this clonotype: The antigen remains undetermined.

Sequencing of cultured CD4+ T cell DNA used the Oncomine TCR Beta short-read assay. TCRdb redid the calling of the PCR reads with MiXCR, one entry per CDR3 protein. The sample contains around 18,000 distinct CDR3 sequences, around 70% of which appear only once. As to treatment: approximately nine-day PBMC culture with coronavirus spike peptide pools or control peptides (ViraFEST assay). Germline CDR1 reads MNHNS; CDR2 reads SASEGT. V was clipped by 6 bases and J by 3 bases, with 18 bases between them. The CDR3 sequence is 15 residues long. The chain uses TRBV6-1 and TRBJ2-7, with D perhaps TRBD2 (6 bases). This sequence was found in a human donor who had recovered from COVID-19. Sequencing used CD4+ T cells from blood, cultured in vitro. CDR3 sequence reads: CASRRDFRENYEQYF. The CDR3 nucleotides are TGTGCCAGCAGGCGGGACTTTAGGGAGAACTACGAGCAGTACTTC.